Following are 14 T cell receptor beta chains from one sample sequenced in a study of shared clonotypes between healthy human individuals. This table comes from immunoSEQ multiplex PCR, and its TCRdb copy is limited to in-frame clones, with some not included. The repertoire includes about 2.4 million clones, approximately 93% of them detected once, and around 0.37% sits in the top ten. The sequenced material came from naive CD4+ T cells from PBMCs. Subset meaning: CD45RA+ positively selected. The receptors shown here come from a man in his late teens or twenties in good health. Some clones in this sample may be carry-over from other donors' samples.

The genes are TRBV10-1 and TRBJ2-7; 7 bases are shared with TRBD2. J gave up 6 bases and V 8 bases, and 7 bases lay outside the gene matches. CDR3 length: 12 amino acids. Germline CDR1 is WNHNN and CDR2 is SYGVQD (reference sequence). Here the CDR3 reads CASGGTTGEQYF. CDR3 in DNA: TGCGCCAGCGGAGGGACTACGGGCGAGCAGTACTTC.

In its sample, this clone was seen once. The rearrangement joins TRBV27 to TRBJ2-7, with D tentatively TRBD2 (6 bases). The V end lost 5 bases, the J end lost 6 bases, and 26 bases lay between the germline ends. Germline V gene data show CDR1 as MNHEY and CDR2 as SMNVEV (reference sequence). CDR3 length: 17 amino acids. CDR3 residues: CASSRLMSGRGGGEQYF. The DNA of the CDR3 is TGTGCCAGCAGTCGGCTTATGTCAGGCCGTGGGGGAGGCGAGCAGTACTTC.

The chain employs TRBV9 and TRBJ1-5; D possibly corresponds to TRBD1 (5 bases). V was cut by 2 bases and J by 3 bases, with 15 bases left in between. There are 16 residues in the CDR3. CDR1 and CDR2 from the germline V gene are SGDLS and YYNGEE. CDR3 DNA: TGTGCCAGCAGCGTTGGGGCTGGCCAAACCAATCAGCCCCAGCATTTT. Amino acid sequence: CASSVGAGQTNQPQHF.

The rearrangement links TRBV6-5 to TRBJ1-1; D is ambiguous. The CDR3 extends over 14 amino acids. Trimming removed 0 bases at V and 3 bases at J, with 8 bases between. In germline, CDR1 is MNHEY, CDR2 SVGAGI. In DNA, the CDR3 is TGTGCCAGCAGTTACTCGGGCGGGTACACTGAAGCTTTCTTT. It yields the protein CASSYSGGYTEAFF.

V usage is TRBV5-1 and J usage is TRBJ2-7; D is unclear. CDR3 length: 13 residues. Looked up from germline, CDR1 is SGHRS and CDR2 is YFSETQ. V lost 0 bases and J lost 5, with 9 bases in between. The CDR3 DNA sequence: TGCGCCAGCAGCTTGGCCTCCCCGGACGAGCAGTACTTC. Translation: CASSLASPDEQYF.

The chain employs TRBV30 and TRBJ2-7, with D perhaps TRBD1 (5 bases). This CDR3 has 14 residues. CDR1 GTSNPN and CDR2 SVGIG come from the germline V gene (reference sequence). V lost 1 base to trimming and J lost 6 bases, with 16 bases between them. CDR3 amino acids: CAWSGLYLGLEQYF. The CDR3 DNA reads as TGTGCCTGGAGTGGCTTATATTTGGGGCTCGAGCAGTACTTC.

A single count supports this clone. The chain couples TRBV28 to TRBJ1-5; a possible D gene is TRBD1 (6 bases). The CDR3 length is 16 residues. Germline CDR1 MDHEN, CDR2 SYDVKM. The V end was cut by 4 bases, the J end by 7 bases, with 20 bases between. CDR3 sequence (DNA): TGTGCCAGCAGTTCCAACAGGGTCGGGTACGGACAGCCCCAGCATTTT. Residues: CASSSNRVGYGQPQHF. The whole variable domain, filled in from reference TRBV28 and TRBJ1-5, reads DVKVTQSSRYLVKRTGEKVFLECVQDMDHENMFWYRQDPGLGLRLIYFSYDVKMKEKGDIPEGYSVSREKKERFSLILESASTNQTSMYLCASSSNRVGYGQPQHFGDGTRLSIL.

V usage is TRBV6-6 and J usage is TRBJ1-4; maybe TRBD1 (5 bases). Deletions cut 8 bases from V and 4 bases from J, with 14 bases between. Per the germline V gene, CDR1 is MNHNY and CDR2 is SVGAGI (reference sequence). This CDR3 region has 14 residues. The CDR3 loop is CASSPGGINEKLFF. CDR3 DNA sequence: TGTGCCAGCTCCCCGGGGGGGATTAATGAAAAACTGTTTTTT.

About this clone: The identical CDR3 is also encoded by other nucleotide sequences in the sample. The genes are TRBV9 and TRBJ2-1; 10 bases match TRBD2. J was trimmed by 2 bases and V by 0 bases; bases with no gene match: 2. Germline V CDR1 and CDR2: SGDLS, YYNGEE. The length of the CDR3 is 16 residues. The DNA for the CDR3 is TGTGCCAGCAGCGTAGGAAGCGGGAGGGCCTACAATGAGCAGTTCTTC. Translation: CASSVGSGRAYNEQFF.

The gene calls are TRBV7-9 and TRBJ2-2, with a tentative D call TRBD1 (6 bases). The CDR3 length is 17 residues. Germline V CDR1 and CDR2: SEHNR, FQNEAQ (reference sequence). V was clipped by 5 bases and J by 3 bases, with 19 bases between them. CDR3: CASSPLGQGLYTGELFF. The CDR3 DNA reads TGTGCCAGCAGCCCCCTGGGTCAGGGGCTGTACACCGGGGAGCTGTTTTTT.

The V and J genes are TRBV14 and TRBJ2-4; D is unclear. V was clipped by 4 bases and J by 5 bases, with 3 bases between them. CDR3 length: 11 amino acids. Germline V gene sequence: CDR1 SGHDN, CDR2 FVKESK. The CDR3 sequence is CASSRQNIQYF. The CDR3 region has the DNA TGTGCCAGCAGCCGACAAAACATTCAGTACTTC.

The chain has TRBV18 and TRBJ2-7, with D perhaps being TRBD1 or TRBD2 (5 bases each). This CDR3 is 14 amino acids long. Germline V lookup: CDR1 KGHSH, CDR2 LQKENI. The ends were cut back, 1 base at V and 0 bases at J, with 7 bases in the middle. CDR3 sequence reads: CASSPRDHSYEQYF. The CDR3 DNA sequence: TGTGCCAGCTCACCACGGGACCACTCCTACGAGCAGTACTTC. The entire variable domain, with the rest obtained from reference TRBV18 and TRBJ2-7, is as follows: NAGVMQNPRHLVRRRGQEARLRCSPMKGHSHVYWYRQLPEEGLKFMVYLQKENIIDESGMPKERFSAEFPKEGPSILRIQQVVRGDSAAYFCASSPRDHSYEQYFGPGTRLTVT.

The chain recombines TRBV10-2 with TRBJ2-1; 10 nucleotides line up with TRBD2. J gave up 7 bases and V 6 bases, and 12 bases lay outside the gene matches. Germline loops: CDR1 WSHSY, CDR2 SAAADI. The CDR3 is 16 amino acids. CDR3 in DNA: TGCGCCAGCAGGGTGGGAGCGGGAGGGTCTCGGAATGAGCAGTTCTTC. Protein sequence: CASRVGAGGSRNEQFF.

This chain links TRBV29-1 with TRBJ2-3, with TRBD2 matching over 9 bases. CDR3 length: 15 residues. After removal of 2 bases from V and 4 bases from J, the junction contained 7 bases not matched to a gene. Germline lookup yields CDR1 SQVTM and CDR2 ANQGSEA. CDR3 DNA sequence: TGCAGCGTTGAATGGGGCGGGAGGGCCTCAGATACGCAGTATTTT. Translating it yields CSVEWGGRASDTQYF.